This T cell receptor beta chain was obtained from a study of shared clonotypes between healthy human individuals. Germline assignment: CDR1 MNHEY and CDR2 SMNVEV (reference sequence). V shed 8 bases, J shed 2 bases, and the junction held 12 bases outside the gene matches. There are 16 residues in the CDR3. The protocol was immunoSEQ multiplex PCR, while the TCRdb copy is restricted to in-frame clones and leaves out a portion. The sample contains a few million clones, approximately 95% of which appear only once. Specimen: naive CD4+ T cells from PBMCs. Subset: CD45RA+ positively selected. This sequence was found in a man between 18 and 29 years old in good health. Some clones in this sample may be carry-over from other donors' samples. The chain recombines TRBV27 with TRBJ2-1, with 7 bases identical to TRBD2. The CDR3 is CASPLSSGDAYNEQFF. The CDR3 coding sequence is TGTGCCAGCCCCCTGTCGAGCGGGGATGCCTACAATGAGCAGTTCTTC.